This T cell receptor beta chain was captured in a study of blood T cells in healthy people across ages. The study, taken as a whole, reports: Long-lived donors carried more naive CD4+ cells and greater diversity than aged donors. Roughly linearly, TCR beta diversity per million T cells fell as age increased.

This clonotype was detected only a few times. Its specificity is unknown. Germline lookup yields CDR1 SGHRS and CDR2 YFSETQ. V was cut by 4 bases and J by 1 base, with 18 bases left in between. The CDR3 loop spans 17 amino acids. PCR was performed a second time for about 7 to 11 cycles using a sample-barcoded 5' primer and a J-beta primer mix. Every sample produced at least 2.5 million CDR3-containing paired-end reads. TCRdb passed the 5' RACE reads through MiXCR, listing each CDR3 protein once. Of about 730,000 distinct CDR3 sequences listed, approximately 43% are singletons. What was sequenced was blood. The genes are TRBV5-1 and TRBJ2-1, with D possibly being TRBD1 (5 bases). The sequence was collected from a woman aged 60-75 years in good health. The CDR3 is CASSRTNRRPSYNEQFF. The CDR3, as DNA: TGCGCCAGCAGCCGTACCAACAGGCGCCCTTCCTACAATGAGCAGTTCTTC.